This record covers a single T cell receptor (beta chain). Its specificity is not known. The germline CDR1 and CDR2 sequences are SGHTA and FQGNSA. The length of the CDR3 is 15 residues. Trimming stripped 0 bases from V and 8 bases from J, with 13 bases between. Clones were sequenced by immunoSEQ multiplex PCR, and TCRdb holds only the in-frame ones, with some missing. The sample carries about 56,000 clones, 85% to 95% recorded once. This entry comes from a study of cytomegalovirus exposure and HLA in healthy donors. Across the whole study: It was reported in a later analysis that the approximately 110 validation repertoires used the same platform as the approximately 670 first-cohort repertoires.

Study-wide results and caveats: Among TCR beta chains, those listed as cytomegalovirus-associated numbered fewer than 200. Rare TCR sequences predominated, though certain public TCRs were found in many donors.

The J gene is TRBJ2-2, the V gene TRBV7-2, with a tentative D call TRBD2 (6 bases). The specimen was PBMCs. The sequence was collected from a woman between 18 and 29 years old in good health and CMV-seronegative. CDR3 in DNA: TGTGCCAGCAGCTTAGCGGGAGGCCGCTCTGGGGAGCTGTTTTTT. As protein: CASSLAGGRSGELFF. Complete variable domain (other parts from reference TRBV7-2 and TRBJ2-2): GAGVSQSPSNKVTEKGKDVELRCDPISGHTALYWYRQSLGQGLEFLIYFQGNSAPDKSGLPSDRFSAERTGGSVSTLTIQRTQQEDSAVYLCASSLAGGRSGELFFGEGSRLTVL.